The 4 T cell receptor beta chains below all came from one sample that was sequenced in a study of blood T cell repertoires in COVID-19. Here immunoSEQ multiplex PCR was the method, and the copy in TCRdb shows in-frame clones only, minus some. The data contain around 100,000 clones, 70% to 90% of them singletons. The material sequenced was peripheral blood. All receptors come from a woman in her 70s who had recovered from COVID-19.

The rearrangement uses TRBV7-2 and TRBJ2-3, with a possible D match to TRBD1 (6 bases). The CDR3 loop spans 14 amino acids. V lost 5 bases to trimming and J lost 5 bases, with 14 bases between them. Germline V CDR1 and CDR2: SGHTA, FQGNSA. The CDR3 DNA reads as TGTGCCAGCAGCCAGGGGTGGGGCCGAGATACGCAGTATTTT. Its translation: CASSQGWGRDTQYF.

The chain recombines TRBV21-1 with TRBJ1-2. TRBV21-1 is recorded as a pseudogene. The CDR3 loop spans 15 amino acids. Written as DNA, the CDR3 is TGTGCCAGCAGCCCCCGCGGGGGCGAGGCCTATGGCTACACCTTC. Residues: CASSPRGGEAYGYTF.

The V and J genes are TRBV7-3 and TRBJ1-2; the D gene is possibly TRBD1 (6 bases). The germline V and J ends were trimmed by 5 bases and 0 bases, with 10 bases remaining between them. This CDR3 is 14 amino acids long. Germline V CDR1 and CDR2: SGHTA, FQGTGA. For the CDR3, the DNA is TGTGCCAGCAGCCTAGGGACAACTAACTATGGCTACACCTTC. This gives the protein CASSLGTTNYGYTF.

V and J are TRBV25-1 and TRBJ2-2, with a possible D match to TRBD1 (6 bases). V gave up 8 bases and J gave up 5 bases, with 15 bases separating them. The CDR3 contains 14 residues. Germline lookup yields CDR1 MGHDK and CDR2 SYGVNS. CDR3 coding DNA: TGTGCCAGCCAGCCAGGGGTATGGACCGGGGAGCTGTTTTTT. This sequence encodes CASQPGVWTGELFF.